The source of this T cell receptor beta chain is a study of vaccination and CD4 T cells after COVID-19. Study overall: Overlapping peptides covering the spike proteins of SARS-CoV-2, HCoV-NL63, HCoV-OC43 and HCoV-229E were added to stimulate cells.

Study-level results: Within convalescent individuals, 304 out of 307 vaccine-specific clones proved to be spike mono-reactive.

Indicated time point: late sampling 161 to 241 days after vaccination in three convalescent patients. Treatment meaning: roughly 10-day PBMC culture with coronavirus spike peptide pools or control peptides (ViraFEST assay). Trimming at V came to 10 bases and at J to 7 bases, leaving 6 bases not matched to a gene. CDR3 length equals 12 residues. CDR1 and CDR2 (germline): SNHLY, FYNNEI. For this clonotype: Its antigen is unidentified.

Oncomine TCR Beta short-read sequencing was applied to DNA from cultured CD4+ T cells. A single record per CDR3 protein comes from TCRdb applying MiXCR to the PCR reads. The repertoire has 15,000 to 20,000 distinct CDR3 sequences, around half of them found once; the top ten carry approximately 13%. This chain links TRBV2 with TRBJ2-5, with 10 bases fitting TRBD1. The TCR sequence derives from a human donor who had recovered from COVID-19. Sequencing was performed on CD4+ T cells from blood, cultured in vitro, taken about 7 months after SARS-CoV-2 vaccination. CDR3 bases: TGTGCCACCACCGGGACAGGGGCGACCCAGTACTTC. This sequence encodes CATTGTGATQYF. Full variable domain (rest looked up from reference TRBV2 and TRBJ2-5): EPEVTQTPSHQVTQMGQEVILRCVPISNHLYFYWYRQILGQKVEFLVSFYNNEISEKSEIFDDQFSVERPDGSNFTLKIRSTKLEDSAMYFCATTGTGATQYFGPGTRLLVL.